This T cell receptor beta chain was found in a study of blood T cell repertoires in COVID-19. Whole-study context: Acute and convalescent COVID-19 specimens originated in the United States, Italy and Spain. PBMCs, B-cell-depleted T cells, or T cells were the source of the cDNA or gDNA that made up the material.

The Seattle site enrolled patients during active infection and followed them longitudinally. V lost 6 bases and J lost 3; bases outside the gene matches: 5. This CDR3 spans 15 amino acids. Germline lookup yields CDR1 MNHEY and CDR2 SVGAGI. Per the study methods: Scientists estimated how many nucleated cells there were by amplifying reference gene primers. The table came from immunoSEQ multiplex PCR; TCRdb's copy has only in-frame clones and leaves some out. The V and J calls and clone size were taken over from that table, and D and trimming were inferred from the DNA. The table shows approximately 170,000 clones, with just under 85% occurring only once.

The rearrangement links TRBV6-5 to TRBJ1-6, with 7 nucleotides matching TRBD1. The clonotype was recovered from a woman older than 75 with COVID-19, enrolled during active disease. The specimen sequenced was peripheral blood. CDR3 region: CASSPGTDYNSPLHF. DNA for the CDR3: TGTGCCAGCAGCCCCGGGACAGACTATAATTCACCCCTCCACTTT.